This T cell receptor (beta chain) was recorded in a study of OX40 agonist ivuxolimab in advanced cancers. Study as a whole: Ivuxolimab, an agonistic anti-OX40 (CD134) antibody, was given to patients. Therapy given before enrollment (anti-PD-1, anti-PD-L1 or anti-CTLA-4) was allowed, and roughly 41% had some. Broader study findings: Average numbers of expanded clones were greater in CD8+ T cells than in CD4+.

Germline CDR1 SGHNT, CDR2 YENEEA. The CDR3 contains 14 residues. V shed 5 bases and J shed 0 bases, with 9 bases lying between them. Here immunoSEQ multiplex PCR was the method, and the copy in TCRdb shows in-frame clones only, minus some. The data contain about 70,000 clones, about 91% of them singletons. Any history of autoimmune disease or systemic immunosuppression disqualified patients. As for this clone: Its antigen is not known.

The material was CD4+ or CD8+ T cells sorted from blood, obtained in a trial of the OX40 agonist ivuxolimab. This clonotype originated in an adult with an advanced solid tumor such as melanoma, head and neck, liver or kidney cancer. This rearrangement joins TRBV11-3 to TRBJ2-3, with D possibly TRBD2 on 5 matching bases. CDR3 sequence (DNA): TGTGCCAGCAGCCCGGGGTGGAGCACAGATACGCAGTATTTT. Protein: CASSPGWSTDTQYF.